The rows below give T cell receptor beta chains drawn from one sample of a study of blood T cell repertoires in COVID-19. Here immunoSEQ multiplex PCR was the method, and the copy in TCRdb shows in-frame clones only, minus some. The sample consists of roughly 140,000 clones, around four fifths of them appearing once. The sequenced material came from PBMCs or T cells enriched from blood (not recorded which). The receptors were sampled from a woman aged 40 to 50 who had recovered from COVID-19. CDR3s include the opening cysteine and the closing phenylalanine or tryptophan. Fields, in order: J gene, clone size, V gene, D gene, CDR3 protein, CDR3 DNA. The D gene is left open where the match is weak. Expanded clones are given a class, and other clones once, few, many or no size at all.

TRBJ2-1 | NA | TRBV29-1 | TRBD2 | CSVEGVAGRNEQFF | TGCAGCGTTGAAGGCGTAGCGGGGCGCAATGAGCAGTTCTTC
TRBJ1-2 | NA | TRBV28 | NA | CASSRHSSSYGYTF | TGTGCCAGCAGTCGGCACAGCAGTTCCTATGGCTACACCTTC
TRBJ1-1 | NA | TRBV11-2 | NA | CASSFGGDTEAFF | TGTGCCAGCAGCTTTGGGGGGGACACTGAAGCTTTCTTT
TRBJ2-1 | NA | TRBV12-3/TRBV12-4 | NA | CASSPGNEQFF | TGTGCCAGCAGCCCAGGGAATGAGCAGTTCTTC
TRBJ1-1 | NA | TRBV11-1 | TRBD1 | CASSRMTGEAFF | TGTGCCAGCAGCCGCATGACAGGGGAAGCTTTCTTT
TRBJ1-1 | NA | TRBV10-1 | TRBD1 | CASSRDSNTEAFF | TGCGCCAGCAGTCGGGACAGTAACACTGAAGCTTTCTTT
TRBJ2-2 | NA | TRBV5-1 | TRBD1 | CASRPDRGNTGELFF | TGCGCCAGCAGGCCGGACAGGGGGAACACCGGGGAGCTGTTTTTT
TRBJ1-5 | NA | TRBV19 | NA | CASGGQRDQPQHF | TGTGCCAGTGGCGGACAGAGAGATCAGCCCCAGCATTTT
TRBJ1-2 | NA | TRBV4-1 | NA | CASSQDVRQRKNYGYTF | TGCGCCAGCAGCCAAGATGTGCGACAGCGAAAAAACTATGGCTACACCTTC
TRBJ2-7 | NA | TRBV4-2 | NA | CASSRTRTYEQYF | TGTGCCAGCAGTCGGACAAGAACCTACGAGCAGTACTTC
TRBJ1-4 | NA | TRBV3-1/TRBV3-2 | NA | CASSQPPPGEKLFF | TGTGCCAGCAGCCAACCGCCCCCGGGGGAAAAACTGTTTTTT
TRBJ2-5 | once | TRBV5-6 | TRBD1 | CASSIPGQQETQYF | TGTGCCAGCAGCATTCCGGGACAGCAAGAGACCCAGTACTTC
TRBJ2-2 | NA | TRBV6-5 | TRBD2 | CASSFRASGNTGELFF | TGTGCCAGCAGTTTTCGCGCTAGCGGAAACACCGGGGAGCTGTTTTTT
TRBJ2-7 | NA | TRBV7-3 | NA | CASSLGAGAYEQYF | TGTGCCAGCAGCTTAGGGGCAGGGGCCTACGAGCAGTACTTC
TRBJ1-2 | NA | TRBV4-1 | TRBD1 | CASSQAIRDRADYGYTF | TGCGCCAGCAGCCAGGCCATAAGGGACAGGGCGGACTATGGCTACACCTTC
TRBJ2-2 | NA | TRBV27 | TRBD2 | CASRGQSMTSGNAGELFF | TGTGCCAGCAGGGGACAGAGTATGACTAGCGGGAACGCCGGGGAGCTGTTTTTT
TRBJ2-1 | once | TRBV12-3/TRBV12-4 | TRBD1 | CASSWGQGNEQFF | TGTGCCAGCAGTTGGGGACAGGGAAATGAGCAGTTCTTC
TRBJ2-7 | NA | TRBV6-5 | NA | CASYNRDYEQYF | TGTGCCAGCTACAACAGGGACTACGAGCAGTACTTC
TRBJ1-2 | NA | TRBV2 | TRBD1 | CASRTGTGDYYGYTF | TGTGCCAGCAGAACCGGGACAGGGGATTATTATGGCTACACCTTC
TRBJ2-7 | NA | TRBV7-8 | TRBD2 | CASSLWIAGGLTYEQYF | TGTGCCAGCAGCTTATGGATAGCGGGGGGCTTGACCTACGAGCAGTACTTC
TRBJ2-7 | once | TRBV13 | NA | CASSLGLREQYF | TGTGCCAGCAGCCTCGGACTACGCGAGCAGTACTTC
TRBJ2-1 | NA | TRBV5-4 | TRBD2 | CASSIAGGPNEQFF | TGTGCCAGCAGTATAGCGGGGGGGCCAAATGAGCAGTTCTTC
TRBJ2-3 | once | TRBV2 | NA | CASSEADTGLSTDTQYF | TGTGCCAGCAGTGAAGCGGACACGGGACTCAGCACAGATACGCAGTATTTT
TRBJ2-3 | NA | TRBV29-1 | TRBD2 | CSVGDYTDTQYF | TGCAGCGTTGGGGACTACACAGATACGCAGTATTTT
TRBJ1-6 | NA | TRBV18 | TRBD1 | CASSQGQVNSPLHF | TGTGCCAGCTCCCAAGGACAGGTCAATTCACCCCTCCACTTT
TRBJ1-1 | NA | TRBV5-1 | NA | CASSLGISVNTEAFF | TGCGCCAGCAGCTTGGGAATTTCGGTGAACACTGAAGCTTTCTTT
TRBJ1-4 | NA | TRBV2 | TRBD1 | CASSEARTGPGKLFF | TGTGCCAGCAGTGAAGCGCGGACAGGTCCCGGAAAACTGTTTTTT
TRBJ2-7 | NA | TRBV27 | TRBD1 | CASSLWGQVAYEQYF | TGTGCCAGCAGTTTATGGGGACAGGTCGCCTACGAGCAGTACTTC
TRBJ2-7 | NA | TRBV3-1/TRBV3-2 | NA | CASSPEGGGRYEQYF | TGTGCCAGCAGCCCAGAAGGGGGAGGGAGGTACGAGCAGTACTTC
TRBJ2-3 | NA | TRBV19 | NA | CASSSSDADTQYF | TGTGCCAGTAGTTCTAGCGACGCCGATACGCAGTATTTT
TRBJ1-1 | NA | TRBV29-1 | TRBD1 | CSVGSGGGTEAFF | TGCAGCGTTGGCTCAGGGGGCGGTACTGAAGCTTTCTTT
TRBJ2-1 | NA | TRBV7-3 | NA | CASSPNSYNEQFF | TGTGCCAGCAGCCCTAACTCCTACAATGAGCAGTTCTTC
TRBJ2-3 | few | TRBV5-6 | TRBD2 | CASSLALAGGLVSTDTQYF | TGTGCCAGCAGCTTGGCCCTAGCGGGCGGGTTAGTTAGCACAGATACGCAGTATTTT
TRBJ2-3 | NA | TRBV18 | NA | CASSPESDTQYF | TGTGCCAGCTCACCGGAGTCAGATACGCAGTATTTT
TRBJ2-1 | NA | TRBV19 | TRBD1 | CATQRQGILDEQFF | TGTGCCACCCAACGACAGGGAATCTTGGATGAGCAGTTCTTC
TRBJ2-6 | NA | TRBV5-1 | NA | CASSPPAGANVLTF | TGCGCCAGCAGCCCCCCGGCTGGGGCCAACGTCCTGACTTTC
TRBJ2-7 | NA | TRBV6-1 | NA | CASSEWLGALDEQYF | TGTGCCAGCAGTGAATGGTTAGGGGCCCTGGACGAGCAGTACTTC
TRBJ2-5 | few | TRBV7-8 | TRBD2 | CASSQYRAGVGETQYF | TGTGCCAGCAGCCAATATCGGGCGGGAGTCGGAGAGACCCAGTACTTC
TRBJ2-1 | NA | TRBV5-1 | TRBD2 | CASTILAGGPSSYNEQFF | TGCGCCAGCACCATACTAGCGGGAGGGCCGAGCTCCTACAATGAGCAGTTCTTC
TRBJ2-1 | NA | TRBV5-4 | NA | CASSLGGPGNEQFF | TGTGCCAGCAGCTTGGGAGGGCCGGGCAATGAGCAGTTCTTC
TRBJ2-7 | NA | TRBV5-5 | NA | CASSLEGAGPYEQYF | TGTGCCAGCAGCTTGGAGGGAGCGGGCCCCTACGAGCAGTACTTC
TRBJ2-3 | few | TRBV6-1 | NA | CASSDGPTDTQYF | TGTGCCAGCAGTGATGGGCCTACAGATACGCAGTATTTT
TRBJ2-3 | NA | TRBV27 | NA | CASSWGGLTDTQYF | TGTGCCAGCAGTTGGGGGGGCCTCACAGATACGCAGTATTTT
TRBJ1-1 | NA | TRBV4-1 | NA | CASSQASLRDKNTEAFF | TGCGCCAGCAGCCAAGCTTCTTTGAGGGACAAAAACACTGAAGCTTTCTTT
TRBJ1-4 | NA | TRBV7-2 | TRBD1 | CASSFGTGTNEKLFF | TGTGCCAGCAGCTTCGGGACAGGGACTAATGAAAAACTGTTTTTT
TRBJ1-2 | few | TRBV9 | TRBD1 | CASSVDRTGALFKSYTF | TGTGCCAGCAGCGTAGATAGGACAGGTGCCCTCTTCAAGAGCTACACCTTC
TRBJ2-7 | NA | TRBV5-1 | NA | CASSLSEGSYEQYF | TGCGCCAGCAGCTTAAGTGAGGGCTCCTACGAGCAGTACTTC
TRBJ2-7 | NA | TRBV2 | TRBD1 | CASSEGLRQGGNEQYF | TGTGCCAGCAGTGAAGGTTTACGACAGGGGGGGAACGAGCAGTACTTC
TRBJ2-1 | once | TRBV5-1 | TRBD2 | CASRLAGGGNEQFF | TGCGCCAGCCGACTAGCGGGGGGAGGGAATGAGCAGTTCTTC
TRBJ2-3 | NA | TRBV2 | NA | CASSESLTDTQYF | TGTGCCAGCAGTGAAAGCCTCACAGATACGCAGTATTTT
TRBJ2-7 | NA | TRBV7-8 | NA | CASSLALVYEQYF | TGTGCCAGCAGCTTAGCTCTCGTTTACGAGCAGTACTTC
TRBJ2-1 | NA | TRBV11-2 | NA | CASSWTLGGLPSYNEQFF | TGTGCCAGCAGCTGGACCCTCGGGGGGCTACCCTCCTACAATGAGCAGTTCTTC
TRBJ2-1 | NA | TRBV19 | TRBD2 | CASRQITGTSGYNEQFF | TGTGCCAGTAGACAAATTACCGGGACTAGCGGGTACAATGAGCAGTTCTTC
TRBJ2-7 | NA | TRBV5-1 | TRBD1 | CASSNAGGSAYEQYF | TGCGCCAGCAGCAATGCAGGGGGCTCTGCCTACGAGCAGTACTTC
TRBJ1-2 | NA | TRBV28 | NA | CASSSGTLYGYTF | TGTGCCAGCAGTTCAGGAACTCTATATGGCTACACCTTC
TRBJ2-2 | NA | TRBV19 | NA | CASSRGHNGLRELFF | TGTGCCAGTAGTCGAGGGCATAATGGCCTAAGGGAGCTGTTTTTT
TRBJ1-1 | NA | TRBV27 | TRBD1 | CASSRQGASNTEAFF | TGTGCCAGCAGTCGACAGGGGGCCTCGAACACTGAAGCTTTCTTT
TRBJ2-1 | NA | TRBV9 | NA | CASSVEGRGGEQFF | TGTGCCAGCAGCGTAGAAGGCCGAGGCGGGGAGCAGTTCTTC
TRBJ1-5 | NA | TRBV5-6 | TRBD1 | CASSLAVRGDQPQHF | TGTGCCAGCAGCTTGGCGGTCAGGGGGGACCAGCCCCAGCATTTT